These 27 T cell receptor beta chains originate from one sample sequenced in a study of OX40 agonist ivuxolimab in advanced cancers. The protocol used for the library was the immunoSEQ multiplex PCR assay. The source is immuneACCESS, and TCRdb retained only in-frame sequences with V and J called. Part of the clones is not carried over; for the studies checked, unresolved V genes explain less than half of this, and the remainder is unexplained. This sample holds some 60,000 clones; 84% were observed only once. Clones ranked in the top ten supply around 25% of the sample. Sequenced material: CD4+ or CD8+ T cells sorted from blood, taken in a trial of the OX40 agonist ivuxolimab. The receptors were sampled from an adult with an advanced solid tumor such as melanoma, head and neck, liver or kidney cancer.

The chain joins TRBV4-1 to TRBJ2-7; D is possibly TRBD2 (5 bases). Germline V gives CDR1 MGHRA, CDR2 YSYEKL. With 4 bases removed from V and 2 bases from J, the gap between germline ends came to 9 bases. CDR3 length equals 13 residues. In DNA form, the CDR3 reads TGCGCCAGCAGCCCGGACTGGACCTACGAGCAGTACTTC. Its protein is CASSPDWTYEQYF.

The J gene is TRBJ1-4, the V gene TRBV6-5; weak D call: TRBD1 (5 bases). CDR1 and CDR2 (germline): MNHEY, SVGAGI. The CDR3 loop spans 13 amino acids. Trimming took 5 bases from V and 10 from J, leaving 14 bases between them. The CDR3 here is CASSTTGPGKLFF. CDR3 bases: TGTGCCAGCAGTACCACAGGTCCGGGAAAACTGTTTTTT.

V gene TRBV5-1 combines with J gene TRBJ1-2, with TRBD1 as a possible D gene (5 bases). Germline V gives CDR1 SGHRS, CDR2 YFSETQ. V was cut by 4 bases and J by 0 bases, with 13 bases left in between. The CDR3 has 15 residues. CDR3: CASSPGVAANYGYTF. Here the CDR3 DNA reads TGCGCCAGCAGCCCGGGGGTGGCAGCTAACTATGGCTACACCTTC.

The chain combines TRBV15 with TRBJ2-5; 7 nucleotides match TRBD1. CDR1 and CDR2 from the germline V gene are LNHNV and YYDKDF (reference sequence). V lost 3 bases to trimming and J lost 1 base; unmatched junction nucleotides: 2. The CDR3 totals 14 residues. CDR3 nucleotide sequence: TGTGCCACCAGCAGGACAGGGCCCCAAGAGACCCAGTACTTC. Protein sequence: CATSRTGPQETQYF.

This clone has just a few counts. The genes are TRBV10-1 and TRBJ1-3; D unresolved. CDR3 length equals 12 residues. V dropped 3 bases and J dropped 4 bases, with 4 bases sitting between them. The germline CDR1 and CDR2 sequences are WNHNN and SYGVQD (reference sequence). The CDR3 reads CASSEGGNTIYF. The CDR3 region has the DNA TGCGCCAGCAGTGAAGGAGGAAACACCATATATTTT.

The rearrangement links TRBV6-1 to TRBJ1-1; D is possibly TRBD1 (6 bases). The CDR3 covers 13 residues. V dropped 4 bases and J dropped 6 bases, with 12 bases sitting between them. Germline V CDR1 and CDR2: MNHNS, SASEGT. The CDR3 DNA reads as TGTGCCAGCAGTGTAGAGCGGACAGCTGAAGCTTTCTTT. Its translation is CASSVERTAEAFF.

A note on this clone: Other DNA sequences in this sample translate to the same CDR3. The CDR3 region is CASSLPPVGLGQPQHF. CDR3 coding DNA: TGTGCCAGCAGCTTACCCCCGGTAGGGTTGGGTCAGCCCCAGCATTTT. The chain is built from TRBV7-8 and TRBJ1-5, with D hard to call. V lost 2 bases to trimming and J lost 6 bases, with 17 bases between them. The CDR3 extends over 16 amino acids. Germline loops: CDR1 SGHVS, CDR2 FQNEAQ. Together with reference TRBV7-8 and TRBJ1-5, the CDR3 gives the full variable domain: GAGVSQSPRYKVAKRGQDVALRCDPISGHVSLFWYQQALGQGPEFLTYFQNEAQLDKSGLPSDRFFAERPEGSVSTLKIQRTQQEDSAVYLCASSLPPVGLGQPQHFGDGTRLSIL.

The chain couples TRBV6-1 to TRBJ2-1; 9 bases are shared with TRBD1. The germline V gene encodes CDR1 MNHNS and CDR2 SASEGT. Trimming at V came to 4 bases and at J to 6 bases, leaving 16 bases not matched to a gene. CDR3 size: 18 residues. The CDR3, as DNA: TGTGCCAGCAGTGCGAGGGACAGGGATGCAAGGTACTTCAATGAGCAGTTCTTC. Translation gives CASSARDRDARYFNEQFF.

The rearrangement uses TRBV18 and TRBJ1-5, with D uncertain. The V gene lost 2 bases and the J gene lost 5 bases, with 4 bases spanning the gap. Germline CDR1 KGHSH, CDR2 LQKENI. The CDR3 consists of 12 residues. CDR3 sequence (DNA): TGTGCCAGCTCACCAAGTGATCAGCCCCAGCATTTT. It codes for CASSPSDQPQHF.

Turning to this clone: The same CDR3 is also encoded by other DNA sequences in this sample. As DNA, the CDR3 is TGTGCCAGCAGCTTAGATAGAGGCGGGCAGCCCCAGCATTTT. It specifies CASSLDRGGQPQHF. The gene calls are TRBV7-2 and TRBJ1-5; no firm D call. The germline V gene has CDR1 SGHTA and CDR2 FQGNSA. This CDR3 is 14 amino acids long. V lost 1 base and J 7 bases, leaving 11 bases between the germline ends.

The genes are TRBV30 and TRBJ2-7; D is possibly TRBD2 (6 bases). This CDR3 is 16 amino acids long. The germline V gene has CDR1 GTSNPN and CDR2 SVGIG (reference sequence). The V and J ends lost 1 base and 9 bases respectively, with 25 bases between them. The CDR3 DNA follows: TGTGCCTGGAGTGCACCCCACCGGGACTCAAGAATCTTGCAGTACTTC. This gives the protein CAWSAPHRDSRILQYF.

V and J are TRBV7-2 and TRBJ2-2, with 8 bases that match TRBD2. CDR1 SGHTA and CDR2 FQGNSA come from the germline V gene. The length of the CDR3 is 16 residues. With V trimmed by 5 bases and J by 0 bases, 5 bases remained unmatched. The DNA for the CDR3 is TGTGCCAGCAGCCTAAGGACTAGCCCGAACACCGGGGAGCTGTTTTTT. Residues: CASSLRTSPNTGELFF.

The CDR3 is CASSQPRGQLNTEAFF. The CDR3 nucleotides read TGCGCCAGCAGCCAACCCAGGGGACAGTTGAACACTGAAGCTTTCTTT. The gene calls are TRBV4-1 and TRBJ1-1; 7 bases map to TRBD1. The CDR3 contains 16 residues. V lost 2 bases, J lost 0 bases, and 6 bases stayed unmatched. CDR1 and CDR2 (germline): MGHRA, YSYEKL.

V is TRBV7-2 and J is TRBJ1-5, with a weak D call TRBD1 (5 bases). Germline V gene data show CDR1 as SGHTA and CDR2 as FQGNSA. CDR3 length: 13 residues. The germline V and J ends were trimmed by 5 bases and 5 bases, with 10 bases remaining between them. The CDR3 region has the DNA TGTGCCAGCAGCCCGTCCAGGGATCAGCCCCAGCATTTT. This translates into CASSPSRDQPQHF.

The rearrangement joins TRBV28 to TRBJ2-6; 8 bases agree with TRBD1. Germline trimming cut 6 bases from V and 0 bases from J; bases unmatched to any gene: 10. Germline loops: CDR1 MDHEN, CDR2 SYDVKM. The CDR3 has 18 residues. Written as DNA, the CDR3 is TGTGCCAGCAGCCCTCCGACAGGGGCGATCTCTGGGGCCAACGTCCTGACTTTC. Its translation: CASSPPTGAISGANVLTF.

The V call is TRBV6-1, the J call TRBJ1-1; no firm D call. Looked up from germline, CDR1 is MNHNS and CDR2 is SASEGT. This CDR3 region has 13 residues. The V and J ends lost 4 bases and 3 bases respectively, with 9 bases between them. CDR3 residues: CASSVLRDTEAFF. CDR3 in DNA: TGTGCCAGCAGTGTTTTGAGGGACACTGAAGCTTTCTTT.

V usage is TRBV27 and J usage is TRBJ1-1; possible D gene TRBD1, 5 bases. Germline CDR1 reads MNHEY; CDR2 reads SMNVEV (reference sequence). The length of the CDR3 is 13 residues. V was pared by 5 bases and J by 6 bases, with 13 bases between. DNA of the CDR3: TGTGCCAGCAGTAAAGGACCAGGGTCTGAAGCTTTCTTT. Its protein is CASSKGPGSEAFF.

The genes are TRBV15 and TRBJ2-6, with D possibly being TRBD2 (6 bases). Germline CDR1 reads LNHNV; CDR2 reads YYDKDF (reference sequence). This CDR3 comprises 20 residues. Trimming took 0 bases from V and 0 from J, leaving 18 bases between them. In nucleotides, the CDR3 is TGTGCCACCAGCAGAGATCCCAGACTGGCGGGGCACTCTGGGGCCAACGTCCTGACTTTC. Translated: CATSRDPRLAGHSGANVLTF.

The rearrangement links TRBV18 to TRBJ2-7; D remains unclear. Germline CDR1 is KGHSH and CDR2 is LQKENI. The CDR3 has 14 residues. Trimming pared 2 bases from V and 2 bases from J, leaving 10 bases between. The CDR3 region is CASSPIGNTYEQYF. DNA for the CDR3: TGTGCCAGCTCACCAATCGGTAATACCTACGAGCAGTACTTC. Full variable domain (outside the CDR3, taken from reference TRBV18 and TRBJ2-7): NAGVMQNPRHLVRRRGQEARLRCSPMKGHSHVYWYRQLPEEGLKFMVYLQKENIIDESGMPKERFSAEFPKEGPSILRIQQVVRGDSAAYFCASSPIGNTYEQYFGPGTRLTVT.

The gene calls are TRBV4-3 and TRBJ1-6, with D tentatively TRBD1 (6 bases). The CDR3 covers 15 residues. Looked up from germline, CDR1 is LGHNA and CDR2 is YSLEER. V lost 0 bases to trimming and J lost 6 bases, with 9 bases between them. The CDR3 DNA reads as TGCGCCAGCAGCCAAGAAAGGGGGGGTAATTCACCCCTCCACTTT. Translating it yields CASSQERGGNSPLHF.

V is TRBV5-4 and J is TRBJ2-1; D may be TRBD2 (6 bases). CDR3 length: 15 residues. V shed 3 bases and J shed 6 bases, with 16 bases lying between them. CDR1 and CDR2 from the germline V gene are SGHNT and YYREEE (reference sequence). The CDR3 sequence is CASSSSSRLVNEQFF. The CDR3 coding sequence is TGTGCCAGCAGCTCCTCCTCCCGACTAGTCAATGAGCAGTTCTTC.

The chain joins TRBV6-1 to TRBJ1-4; D gene uncertain. V gave up 4 bases and J gave up 0 bases, with 3 bases separating them. This CDR3 is 13 amino acids long. In germline, CDR1 is MNHNS, CDR2 SASEGT. The CDR3: CASSAPTNEKLFF. CDR3 sequence (DNA): TGTGCCAGCAGTGCCCCAACTAATGAAAAACTGTTTTTT.

The chain carries TRBV7-8 and TRBJ2-1; 7 bases are a match to TRBD1. This CDR3 has 17 residues. CDR1 SGHVS and CDR2 FQNEAQ come from the germline V gene. The J segment lost 4 bases and the V segment lost 0 bases, leaving 9 bases of the junction unmatched. The CDR3, as DNA: TGTGCCAGCAGCTTAGCGTACGGACAGGTTTCGTACAATGAGCAGTTCTTC. Protein: CASSLAYGQVSYNEQFF.

There are a few counts of this clone. The chain uses TRBV5-1 and TRBJ1-1; D is unclear. Germline CDR1 is SGHRS and CDR2 is YFSETQ. Trimming shortened V by 3 bases and J by 2 bases, and 11 bases separated the two germline ends. The CDR3 length is 14 residues. The chain's CDR3 is CASSSGSFNTEAFF. The CDR3 region has the DNA TGCGCCAGCAGCTCCGGGTCCTTCAACACTGAAGCTTTCTTT.

This CDR3 is CASSEGGPSYEQYF. As DNA, the CDR3 is TGTGCCAGCAGCGAAGGGGGACCTTCCTACGAGCAGTACTTC. The V call is TRBV5-6, the J call TRBJ2-7, with D maybe TRBD1 (6 bases). CDR3 length: 14 residues. V was shortened by 4 bases and J by 1 base, with 12 bases between the two germline ends. Germline lookup yields CDR1 SGHDT and CDR2 YYEEEE.

This clone was detected once. The chain joins TRBV5-1 to TRBJ1-2; D not certain. The germline gives CDR1 SGHRS, CDR2 YFSETQ. V gave up 6 bases and J gave up 8 bases, with 14 bases separating them. The CDR3 extends over 12 amino acids. Here the CDR3 reads CASTLGGSGYTF. The DNA for the CDR3 is TGCGCCAGCACTCTCGGCGGCTCGGGCTACACCTTC. The variable domain in full, with the rest retrieved from reference TRBV5-1 and TRBJ1-2, is KAGVTQTPRYLIKTRGQQVTLSCSPISGHRSVSWYQQTPGQGLQFLFEYFSETQRNKGNFPGRFSGRQFSNSRSEMNVSTLELGDSALYLCASTLGGSGYTFGSGTRLTVV.

This clone has a handful of counts. Written as DNA, the CDR3 is TGTGCCAGCAGTCGGTGGACGGGCCAAGAGACCCAGTACTTC. As protein: CASSRWTGQETQYF. The rearrangement uses TRBV6-5 and TRBJ2-5; D call uncertain. The CDR3 length is 14 residues. V was pared by 5 bases and J by 1 base, with 11 bases between. Germline assignment: CDR1 MNHEY and CDR2 SVGAGI.